This T cell receptor (beta chain) was sequenced in a study of blood T cell repertoires in COVID-19. Study at large: Sites in the United States, Italy and Spain provided acute and convalescent COVID-19 samples. PBMCs, B-cell-depleted T cells, or T cells were the source of the cDNA or gDNA that made up the material.

CDR1 and CDR2 (germline): MGHDK, SYGVNS. The CDR3 has 11 residues. V was cut by 5 bases and J by 7 bases, with 9 bases left in between. Authors' methods: Reference gene primer amplification in the assay estimated nucleated cell counts. Sequencing was performed with immunoSEQ multiplex PCR; in TCRdb, only in-frame clones are kept and a portion is missing. The V and J calls and the clone size are those of that table, but D and trimming were determined from the DNA. Of 100,000 to 150,000 clones listed, about 84% are singletons. The chain couples TRBV25-1 to TRBJ2-7, with D hard to call. Sequencing was carried out using peripheral blood. This TCR came from a man aged 55-75 years with acute or convalescent COVID-19. The CDR3: CASSLAREQYF. Written as DNA, the CDR3 is TGTGCCAGCAGTTTGGCGCGGGAGCAGTACTTC.